This T cell receptor (beta chain) was sequenced for a study of T cell repertoires in cytomegalovirus infection. Whole-study context: Public TCR beta signatures marked donors with CMV infection and the matching HLA.

To note about this clonotype: Its specificity is unknown.

Study-level results: CMV carriers with the relevant HLA were identified by cumulative public TCR beta family frequency. Predominance within the ex vivo response was attributable to HLA-C-restricted CMV-specific TCR beta clonotypes.

The ends lost 7 bases at V and 3 bases at J; junction bases unmatched: 11. The CDR3 has 15 amino acids. Germline lookup yields CDR1 SQVTM and CDR2 ANQGSEA. TCRdb redid the calling of the reads with MiXCR, one entry per CDR3 protein. The sample has 500,000 to 600,000 distinct CDR3 sequences, 16% seen once. The TCR sequence derives from a human donor in good health (CMV status not recorded). Some clones in this sample may be carry-over from other donors' samples. Sequencing used CD8+ T cells from PBMCs. The chain is built from TRBV29-1 and TRBJ2-2; 7 nucleotides match TRBD1. CDR3 sequence (DNA): TGCAGCGCCCTCTCCGGGACAGAATACACCGGGGAGCTGTTTTTT. The encoded protein is CSALSGTEYTGELFF.